These T cell receptor beta chains were read from a single sample in a study of blood T cell repertoires in COVID-19. Using immunoSEQ multiplex PCR, the repertoire was profiled, and TCRdb retains in-frame clones only, with some absent. The repertoire consists of approximately 120,000 clones, with 70% to 85% occurring once and the leading ten covering roughly 7.9%. Sequencing was done on a sample of peripheral blood. The receptors shown here come from a woman older than 75 with active or convalescent COVID-19. CDR3s include the opening cysteine and the closing phenylalanine or tryptophan. Fields, in order: clone size, D gene, V gene, J gene, CDR3 length, CDR3 protein, CDR3 DNA. A D gene is named only where the DNA matches it firmly. Size is omitted from some rows. Given values are once, few, many or a class for expanded clones.

.	.	TRBV7-6	TRBJ1-4	16	CASSSTPSDNNEKLFF	TGTGCCAGCAGCTCCACTCCTTCCGACAACAATGAAAAACTGTTTTTT
.	TRBD2	TRBV7-9	TRBJ2-1	15	CASSRGLAGDNEQFF	TGTGCCAGCAGCCGGGGACTAGCGGGAGACAATGAGCAGTTCTTC
.	TRBD1	TRBV6-1	TRBJ2-7	15	CASSEGAGGSYEQYF	TGTGCCAGCAGTGAAGGGGCAGGGGGTAGCTACGAGCAGTACTTC
.	TRBD2	TRBV19	TRBJ2-7	16	CASSLGTSGNSYEQYF	TGTGCCAGTAGTCTTGGGACTAGCGGGAATTCCTACGAGCAGTACTTC
.	.	TRBV7-2	TRBJ1-1	12	CASSKGTPKAFF	TGTGCCAGCAGCAAAGGGACACCTAAAGCTTTCTTT
.	TRBD1	TRBV7-9	TRBJ1-1	14	CASSFTPGQGEAFF	TGTGCCAGCAGTTTCACTCCGGGACAGGGTGAAGCTTTCTTT
.	.	TRBV7-2	TRBJ1-3	15	CASSRGGSSGNTIYF	TGTGCCAGCAGCAGAGGTGGGAGCTCTGGAAACACCATATATTTT
.	TRBD2	TRBV6-5	TRBJ2-1	15	CATTSGSSPYNEQFF	TGTGCCACCACTAGCGGGAGTTCCCCCTACAATGAGCAGTTCTTC
few	TRBD1	TRBV7-9	TRBJ2-1	14	CASKGQGEDNEQFF	TGTGCCAGCAAGGGACAGGGGGAAGACAATGAGCAGTTCTTC
once	.	TRBV15	TRBJ1-4	14	CATSREQGNEKLFF	TGTGCCACCAGCAGAGAGCAGGGGAATGAAAAACTGTTTTTT
.	TRBD1	TRBV5-1	TRBJ1-4	14	CASSRGQGGEKLFF	TGCGCCAGCAGCAGAGGACAGGGGGGTGAAAAACTGTTTTTT
.	TRBD2	TRBV18	TRBJ2-1	19	CASSRITAGGTSGRKEQFF	TGTGCCAGCTCACGAATTACTGCCGGTGGGACTAGCGGGAGAAAGGAGCAGTTCTTC
few	.	TRBV29-1	TRBJ1-1	10	CSVADFEAFF	TGCAGCGTCGCAGACTTTGAAGCTTTCTTT
once	.	TRBV10-3	TRBJ2-1	17	CAATGTLRRGSYNEQFF	TGTGCCGCGACAGGGACCCTACGGCGGGGCTCCTACAATGAGCAGTTCTTC
.	TRBD1	TRBV19	TRBJ2-4	15	CASSSDRGVGNIQYF	TGTGCCAGTAGTTCGGACAGGGGAGTTGGAAACATTCAGTACTTC
.	TRBD2	TRBV28	TRBJ2-3	15	CASSLAGAGEDTQYF	TGTGCCAGCAGTCTAGCGGGAGCGGGGGAGGATACGCAGTATTTT
.	TRBD2	TRBV7-8	TRBJ2-1	16	CASSAQGGRNYNEQFF	TGTGCCAGCAGCGCCCAAGGCGGGAGGAACTACAATGAGCAGTTCTTC
.	TRBD2	TRBV5-1	TRBJ2-7	16	CASRYQTGTSNHEQYF	TGCGCCAGCAGATACCAAACCGGGACTAGCAACCACGAGCAGTACTTC
once	.	TRBV25-1	TRBJ1-2	14	CASSEPGGIKGYTF	TGTGCCAGCAGTGAACCCGGGGGTATTAAAGGCTACACCTTC
.	.	TRBV28	TRBJ2-2	15	CASSQGGKNTGELFF	TGTGCCAGCAGCCAGGGCGGAAAGAACACCGGGGAGCTGTTTTTT
few	.	TRBV18	TRBJ1-2	14	CASSPPGTGKGYTF	TGTGCCAGCTCACCACCGGGAACAGGGAAGGGCTACACCTTC
.	TRBD2	TRBV11-2	TRBJ2-1	16	CASSLGLAGGFNEQFF	TGTGCCAGCAGCTTAGGATTAGCGGGAGGGTTCAATGAGCAGTTCTTC
.	TRBD2	TRBV9	TRBJ2-5	15	CASSVTSGRGETQYF	TGTGCCAGCAGCGTTACTAGCGGGAGGGGAGAGACCCAGTACTTC
.	.	TRBV19	TRBJ1-6	12	CASSIPGSPLHF	TGTGCCAGTAGTATACCAGGGTCACCCCTCCACTTT
.	.	TRBV2	TRBJ2-7	14	CASSFSGMSYEQYF	TGTGCCAGCAGTTTCTCCGGGATGTCCTACGAGCAGTACTTC
.	.	TRBV5-8	TRBJ1-2	17	CASSLAGGQSRNYGYTF	TGTGCCAGCAGCTTGGCCGGCGGACAGTCTCGAAACTATGGCTACACCTTC
.	.	TRBV7-3	TRBJ2-1	15	CASSLMGGREGEQFF	TGTGCCAGCAGCCTAATGGGAGGAAGGGAAGGGGAGCAGTTCTTC
.	.	TRBV30	TRBJ2-3	13	CAWHITNTDTQYF	TGTGCCTGGCACATTACAAACACAGATACGCAGTATTTT
.	.	TRBV10-1	TRBJ1-5	13	CASNHRGGQPQHF	TGCGCCAGCAATCACCGGGGGGGTCAGCCCCAGCATTTT
once	.	TRBV5-1	TRBJ2-2	15	CASSLLERNTGELFF	TGCGCCAGCAGCTTACTAGAGCGGAACACCGGGGAGCTGTTTTTT
.	TRBD2	TRBV5-8	TRBJ2-5	16	CASSLAASGRAGTQYF	TGTGCCAGCAGCTTGGCCGCTAGCGGGAGGGCTGGGACCCAGTACTTC
.	TRBD2	TRBV11-2	TRBJ2-1	14	CASRPGLAGIEQFF	TGTGCCAGCCGACCCGGACTAGCGGGAATAGAGCAGTTCTTC
.	TRBD2	TRBV2	TRBJ2-7	16	CASKGDTSGTTYEQYF	TGTGCCAGCAAAGGGGACACTAGCGGGACAACCTACGAGCAGTACTTC
.	TRBD2	TRBV11-2	TRBJ2-7	16	CASSLGTSGRGYEQYF	TGTGCCAGCAGCTTAGGGACTAGCGGGAGAGGCTACGAGCAGTACTTC
once	.	TRBV5-1	TRBJ1-2	16	CASSSLLQGGLDTYTF	TGCGCCAGCAGCTCTTTGCTGCAGGGAGGTCTTGATACCTACACCTTC
.	TRBD1	TRBV23-1	TRBJ1-2	17	CASSQPHLGQGFYGYTF	TGCGCCAGCAGTCAACCCCACTTAGGACAGGGCTTCTATGGCTACACCTTC
.	.	TRBV3-1/TRBV3-2	TRBJ2-7	15	CASSQDFRRGHEQYF	TGTGCCAGCAGCCAAGATTTTAGGCGGGGCCACGAGCAGTACTTC
.	TRBD2	TRBV7-2	TRBJ2-3	17	CASSTFRLAGVVDTQYF	TGTGCCAGCAGCACATTTAGACTAGCGGGAGTTGTAGATACGCAGTATTTT